What follows are 15 T cell receptor beta chains derived from one specimen sequenced in a study of identical twins. TCRdb reprocessed the 5' RACE reads via MiXCR and lists one record per CDR3 protein. The sample lists roughly 720,000 distinct CDR3 sequences; 15% to 20% were seen once. This sample was shared with a second study, whose subject was T cells expressing NK-cell markers.

The specimen was PBMCs. The source of these receptors is a woman aged 18-29 years in good health.

At least ten counts were recorded for this clonotype. V and J are TRBV2 and TRBJ2-7; either TRBD1 or TRBD2 may supply D (5 bases each). The V and J ends lost 5 bases and 6 bases respectively, with 17 bases between them. Germline V lookup: CDR1 SNHLY, CDR2 FYNNEI. This CDR3 comprises 14 residues. This CDR3 reads CASSPGTVGVEQYF. CDR3 nucleotides: TGTGCCAGCAGTCCCGGGACCGTCGGGGTCGAGCAGTACTTC.

In its sample, this clonotype was seen a few times. The chain joins TRBV7-9 to TRBJ2-7; D is uncertain. The germline V gene has CDR1 SEHNR and CDR2 FQNEAQ (reference sequence). Trimming took 5 bases from V and 2 from J, leaving 16 bases between them. The CDR3 extends over 15 amino acids. Here the CDR3 reads CASSALRPEAYEQYF. In DNA, the CDR3 is TGTGCCAGCAGCGCCTTACGGCCCGAGGCCTACGAGCAGTACTTC.

This clonotype was observed a few times. The rearrangement joins TRBV12-3 or TRBV12-4 to TRBJ2-2, with D unclear. Trimming stripped 7 bases from V and 8 bases from J, with 17 bases between. The CDR3 runs 14 residues. This CDR3 reads CASTLDRTVGELFF. Here the CDR3 DNA reads TGTGCCAGCACCCTGGATCGGACGGTTGGGGAGCTGTTTTTT.

This clonotype was recorded a few times. This chain joins TRBV5-1 and TRBJ2-1; D unresolved. This CDR3 has 13 residues. Trimming shortened V by 4 bases and J by 10 bases, and 15 bases separated the two germline ends. CDR1 is SGHRS, CDR2 YFSETQ, per germline. Here the CDR3 reads CASSPDGRQEQFF. CDR3 sequence (DNA): TGCGCCAGCAGCCCTGACGGCCGGCAAGAGCAGTTCTTC. Filled out from reference TRBV5-1 and TRBJ2-1, the complete variable domain reads KAGVTQTPRYLIKTRGQQVTLSCSPISGHRSVSWYQQTPGQGLQFLFEYFSETQRNKGNFPGRFSGRQFSNSRSEMNVSTLELGDSALYLCASSPDGRQEQFFGPGTRLTVL.

As to this clonotype: A read error may account for a junction end that differs from germline. V is TRBV12-3 or TRBV12-4 and J is TRBJ2-1, with 9 bases aligning to TRBD2. The CDR3 spans 19 residues. CDR3 DNA: TGTGCCTGCAGTTTGTCGCTAGCGGGACAAGTTCTCTCCTACAATGAGCAGTTCTTC. It is translated as CACSLSLAGQVLSYNEQFF.

The chain couples TRBV20-1 to TRBJ1-2; 8 bases align to TRBD1. The CDR3 is 13 residues long. CDR1 and CDR2 from the germline V gene are DFQATT and SNEGSKA (reference sequence). J lost 2 bases, V lost 5 bases, and 4 bases had no gene match. Here the CDR3 reads CSAAYRGNYGYTF. The CDR3 bases are TGCAGTGCTGCCTACAGGGGGAACTATGGCTACACCTTC.

This clonotype was seen more than once but under ten times. The rearrangement uses TRBV4-3 and TRBJ1-5; D is ambiguous. This CDR3 spans 15 amino acids. V shed 5 bases and J shed 1 base, with 12 bases lying between them. Looked up from germline, CDR1 is LGHNA and CDR2 is YSLEER. CDR3: CASSAVAASNQPQHF. Here the CDR3 DNA reads TGCGCCAGCAGCGCGGTGGCAGCCAGCAATCAGCCCCAGCATTTT.

V gene TRBV9 combines with J gene TRBJ2-7, with D hard to call. This CDR3 is 14 amino acids long. Deletions cut 4 bases from V and 0 bases from J, with 11 bases between. Germline V gene sequence: CDR1 SGDLS, CDR2 YYNGEE. For the CDR3, the DNA is TGTGCCAGCAGCACCCGAGAGAGCTCCTACGAGCAGTACTTC. This codes for CASSTRESSYEQYF. The full variable domain, its missing parts supplied by reference TRBV9 and TRBJ2-7, is DSGVTQTPKHLITATGQRVTLRCSPRSGDLSVYWYQQSLDQGLQFLIQYYNGEERAKGNILERFSAQQFPDLHSELNLSSLELGDSALYFCASSTRESSYEQYFGPGTRLTVT.

V usage is TRBV20-1 and J usage is TRBJ1-5, with a weak D call TRBD1 (6 bases). Trimming took 1 base from V and 6 from J, leaving 13 bases between them. This CDR3 has 14 residues. Germline V gene lookup returns CDR1 DFQATT and CDR2 SNEGSKA (reference sequence). CDR3 sequence (DNA): TGCAGTGCTAGAGGTCGAGGGGGGGGTCAGCCCCAGCATTTT. Residues: CSARGRGGGQPQHF.

The table lists this clonotype with a few counts. The rearrangement joins TRBV18 to TRBJ1-2, with a possible D match to TRBD1 (6 bases). The CDR3 covers 15 residues. V was clipped by 2 bases and J by 6 bases, with 16 bases between them. CDR1 and CDR2 (germline): KGHSH, LQKENI. CDR3 in amino acids: CASSPGGTLAHGYTF. CDR3 sequence (DNA): TGTGCCAGCTCACCAGGTGGGACATTGGCACATGGCTACACCTTC. The full variable domain, in which reference TRBV18 and TRBJ1-2 provide the parts outside the CDR3, is NAGVMQNPRHLVRRRGQEARLRCSPMKGHSHVYWYRQLPEEGLKFMVYLQKENIIDESGMPKERFSAEFPKEGPSILRIQQVVRGDSAAYFCASSPGGTLAHGYTFGSGTRLTVV.

The chain combines TRBV20-1 with TRBJ2-7, with D perhaps TRBD2 (6 bases). There are 17 residues in the CDR3. Germline CDR1 and CDR2: DFQATT and SNEGSKA (reference sequence). Trimming pared 0 bases from V and 0 bases from J, leaving 18 bases between. The CDR3 region has the DNA TGCAGTGCTAGAGATCTGCGCGGGGCTTATTCCTCCTACGAGCAGTACTTC. It specifies CSARDLRGAYSSYEQYF.

A remark on this clonotype: At one boundary the junction diverges from the germline segment, which might be a read error. The genes are TRBV6-1 and TRBJ2-3; the match to TRBD2 covers 12 bases. This CDR3 comprises 16 residues. The V gene's germline CDR1 is MNHNS and CDR2 SASEGT. CDR3 region: CASREGTSGYTDTQYF. CDR3 coding DNA: TGTGCCAGCAGGGAAGGGACTAGCGGGTACACAGATACGCAGTATTTT.

The chain uses TRBV6-4 and TRBJ1-5; the match to TRBD1 covers 10 bases. The CDR3 is 15 amino acids. Germline V gives CDR1 MRHNA, CDR2 SNTAGT. Trimming at V came to 3 bases and at J to 7 bases, leaving 6 bases not matched to a gene. DNA of the CDR3: TGTGCCAGCAGTGAGGCCGGGACAGGGGACCAGCCCCAGCATTTT. Residues: CASSEAGTGDQPQHF.

The CDR3 is CASRTSGTGPNEQFF. The DNA of the CDR3 is TGTGCCAGCCGAACTTCCGGGACAGGGCCCAATGAGCAGTTCTTC. The chain has TRBV27 and TRBJ2-1, with TRBD1 matching over 9 bases. This CDR3 spans 15 amino acids. Trimming at V came to 8 bases and at J to 6 bases, leaving 11 bases not matched to a gene. In germline, CDR1 is MNHEY, CDR2 SMNVEV (reference sequence).

V and J are TRBV4-3 and TRBJ2-1; D may match TRBD1 or TRBD2 (7 bases each). Germline CDR1 is LGHNA and CDR2 is YSLEER. The CDR3 is 16 amino acids. V lost 8 bases to trimming and J lost 8 bases, with 25 bases between them. As DNA, the CDR3 is TGCGCCAGCTCGGCAAGGGGCCCAGGGGGGGGCGATGAGCAGTTCTTC. This sequence encodes CASSARGPGGGDEQFF.